These T cell receptor beta chains were read from a single sample in a study of graft-versus-host responses after intestinal transplantation. Generated by immunoSEQ multiplex PCR, the TCRdb table keeps only in-frame clones and is missing some. The sample includes tens of thousands of clones, 90% to 95% seen only once; the top ten take approximately 0.4%. Antigens of these TCRs are unknown. The material was unstimulated CD4+ T cells sorted from spleen or lymph node cells, obtained before transplant. The origin of the receptors is a human donor who was the organ donor for an intestinal transplant. Each CDR3 is given with its conserved first and last residue. Fields, in order: V gene, J gene, clone size, D gene, CDR3 length, CDR3 protein, CDR3 DNA. D genes are given only for firm matches. Where a row states a size, it is once, few, many or the class of an expanded clone; other rows omit it.

v_call: TRBV5-1; j_call: TRBJ2-5; clone_size: -; d_call: -; cdr3_length: 12; cdr3_aa: CASGPRLETQYF; cdr3_nt: TGCGCCAGCGGTCCCAGGTTAGAGACCCAGTACTTC
v_call: TRBV5-1; j_call: TRBJ2-7; clone_size: -; d_call: -; cdr3_length: 14; cdr3_aa: CASSLVGLLSEQYF; cdr3_nt: TGCGCCAGCAGCTTGGTGGGACTGCTTTCCGAGCAGTACTTC
v_call: TRBV5-4; j_call: TRBJ2-2; clone_size: -; d_call: -; cdr3_length: 14; cdr3_aa: CASSTGSLGGELFF; cdr3_nt: TGTGCCAGCAGCACCGGGAGCCTAGGCGGGGAGCTGTTTTTT
v_call: TRBV18; j_call: TRBJ2-7; clone_size: -; d_call: -; cdr3_length: 14; cdr3_aa: CASSPSTGYNEQYF; cdr3_nt: TGTGCCAGCTCACCCTCGACAGGTTATAACGAGCAGTACTTC
v_call: TRBV6-6; j_call: TRBJ2-7; clone_size: -; d_call: -; cdr3_length: 13; cdr3_aa: CASSYFEPYEQYF; cdr3_nt: TGTGCCAGCAGTTACTTCGAGCCCTACGAGCAGTACTTC
v_call: TRBV2; j_call: TRBJ2-2; clone_size: -; d_call: -; cdr3_length: 13; cdr3_aa: CASKWQGTGELFF; cdr3_nt: TGTGCCAGCAAGTGGCAGGGGACCGGGGAGCTGTTTTTT
v_call: TRBV5-1; j_call: TRBJ2-3; clone_size: -; d_call: -; cdr3_length: 15; cdr3_aa: CASSLLGGSTDTQYF; cdr3_nt: TGCGCCAGCAGCTTGCTCGGCGGAAGCACAGATACGCAGTATTTT
v_call: TRBV6-9; j_call: TRBJ2-7; clone_size: -; d_call: -; cdr3_length: 11; cdr3_aa: CASGPAYEQYF; cdr3_nt: TGTGCCAGCGGACCCGCCTACGAGCAGTACTTC
v_call: TRBV11-3; j_call: TRBJ1-2; clone_size: -; d_call: TRBD1; cdr3_length: 15; cdr3_aa: CASSFELIIQGQYTF; cdr3_nt: TGTGCCAGCAGCTTTGAGTTGATTATCCAGGGACAGTACACCTTC
v_call: TRBV9; j_call: TRBJ1-4; clone_size: -; d_call: -; cdr3_length: 14; cdr3_aa: CASSPRGGTEKLFF; cdr3_nt: TGTGCCAGCAGCCCCCGGGGGGGGACCGAAAAACTGTTTTTT
v_call: TRBV7-2; j_call: TRBJ2-7; clone_size: once; d_call: -; cdr3_length: 14; cdr3_aa: CASSSVGPSREQYF; cdr3_nt: TGTGCCAGCAGCTCAGTGGGCCCCTCTCGAGAGCAGTACTTC
v_call: TRBV9; j_call: TRBJ2-1; clone_size: few; d_call: TRBD2; cdr3_length: 15; cdr3_aa: CASSRSGGPYNEQFF; cdr3_nt: TGTGCCAGCAGCCGTAGCGGGGGCCCTTACAATGAGCAGTTCTTC
v_call: TRBV5-1; j_call: TRBJ2-3; clone_size: few; d_call: TRBD2; cdr3_length: 17; cdr3_aa: CASSLVPWRGITDTQYF; cdr3_nt: TGCGCCAGCAGCTTGGTACCTTGGCGGGGGATCACAGATACGCAGTATTTT
v_call: TRBV11-2; j_call: TRBJ1-1; clone_size: -; d_call: -; cdr3_length: 13; cdr3_aa: CASSPVVNTEAFF; cdr3_nt: TGTGCCAGCAGCCCGGTGGTGAACACTGAAGCTTTCTTT
v_call: TRBV27; j_call: TRBJ2-1; clone_size: -; d_call: TRBD2; cdr3_length: 18; cdr3_aa: CASILGLAGGPTYNEQFF; cdr3_nt: TGTGCCAGCATTCTAGGGCTAGCGGGGGGGCCGACCTACAATGAGCAGTTCTTC
v_call: TRBV10-2; j_call: TRBJ2-5; clone_size: -; d_call: -; cdr3_length: 12; cdr3_aa: CASSGQAGTQYF; cdr3_nt: TGCGCCAGCAGTGGACAGGCGGGGACCCAGTACTTC
v_call: TRBV18; j_call: TRBJ1-2; clone_size: -; d_call: -; cdr3_length: 15; cdr3_aa: CASSRTGDMSYGYTF; cdr3_nt: TGTGCCAGCTCACGTACCGGGGACATGAGCTATGGCTACACCTTC
v_call: TRBV6-5; j_call: TRBJ2-7; clone_size: -; d_call: -; cdr3_length: 14; cdr3_aa: CASKLGTIFYEQYF; cdr3_nt: TGTGCCAGCAAATTGGGGACAATCTTCTACGAGCAGTACTTC
v_call: TRBV7-9; j_call: TRBJ1-5; clone_size: -; d_call: -; cdr3_length: 14; cdr3_aa: CASSQSGSNQPQHF; cdr3_nt: TGTGCCAGCAGCCAATCGGGCTCTAATCAGCCCCAGCATTTT
v_call: TRBV5-3; j_call: TRBJ1-1; clone_size: -; d_call: -; cdr3_length: 15; cdr3_aa: CARSFEGLRVTEAFF; cdr3_nt: TGTGCCAGAAGCTTTGAGGGACTCAGGGTGACTGAAGCTTTCTTT
v_call: TRBV6-5; j_call: TRBJ2-2; clone_size: -; d_call: -; cdr3_length: 14; cdr3_aa: CASSRPGGAGELFF; cdr3_nt: TGTGCCAGCAGTCGCCCGGGGGGCGCCGGGGAGCTGTTTTTT
v_call: TRBV27; j_call: TRBJ1-1; clone_size: -; d_call: -; cdr3_length: 13; cdr3_aa: CASRYREVAEAFF; cdr3_nt: TGTGCCAGCAGATACAGGGAAGTGGCTGAAGCTTTCTTT
v_call: TRBV10-3; j_call: TRBJ2-7; clone_size: -; d_call: -; cdr3_length: 15; cdr3_aa: CAISDRQGTERQQYF; cdr3_nt: TGTGCCATCAGTGATCGGCAGGGGACTGAGAGGCAGCAGTACTTC
v_call: TRBV7-2; j_call: TRBJ1-5; clone_size: -; d_call: -; cdr3_length: 14; cdr3_aa: CASSLSNSNQPQHF; cdr3_nt: TGTGCCAGCAGCTTATCAAACAGCAATCAGCCCCAGCATTTT
v_call: TRBV7-3; j_call: TRBJ2-1; clone_size: -; d_call: -; cdr3_length: 13; cdr3_aa: CASSLTATNEQFF; cdr3_nt: TGTGCCAGCAGCTTAACAGCTACCAATGAGCAGTTCTTC
v_call: TRBV4-3; j_call: TRBJ1-2; clone_size: once; d_call: -; cdr3_length: 16; cdr3_aa: CASSQDLAGADYGYTF; cdr3_nt: TGCGCCAGCAGCCAAGATTTAGCAGGAGCGGACTATGGCTACACCTTC
v_call: TRBV11-2; j_call: TRBJ1-3; clone_size: -; d_call: -; cdr3_length: 14; cdr3_aa: CASSKQLAGNTIYF; cdr3_nt: TGTGCCAGCAGCAAACAGCTCGCTGGAAACACCATATATTTT
v_call: TRBV5-1; j_call: TRBJ2-1; clone_size: -; d_call: -; cdr3_length: 15; cdr3_aa: CASSPERVWRNEQFF; cdr3_nt: TGCGCCAGCAGCCCCGAGCGGGTCTGGAGGAATGAGCAGTTCTTC
v_call: TRBV5-5; j_call: TRBJ2-6; clone_size: -; d_call: TRBD1; cdr3_length: 17; cdr3_aa: CASSRGTVLSGANVLTF; cdr3_nt: TGTGCCAGCAGCCGAGGGACAGTTCTCTCTGGGGCCAACGTCCTGACTTTC
v_call: TRBV5-4; j_call: TRBJ1-1; clone_size: -; d_call: -; cdr3_length: 13; cdr3_aa: CASRPGENTEAFF; cdr3_nt: TGTGCCAGCAGGCCAGGGGAGAACACTGAAGCTTTCTTT
v_call: TRBV18; j_call: TRBJ2-3; clone_size: -; d_call: -; cdr3_length: 15; cdr3_aa: CASSPRQGGTDTQYF; cdr3_nt: TGTGCCAGCTCACCGAGGCAGGGGGGAACAGATACGCAGTATTTT
v_call: TRBV6-5; j_call: TRBJ1-5; clone_size: -; d_call: -; cdr3_length: 14; cdr3_aa: CASTFRDYNQPQHF; cdr3_nt: TGTGCCAGCACATTCAGGGATTACAATCAGCCCCAGCATTTT
v_call: TRBV5-4; j_call: TRBJ2-5; clone_size: -; d_call: TRBD2; cdr3_length: 15; cdr3_aa: CASSPGLDVIETQYF; cdr3_nt: TGTGCCAGCAGCCCAGGACTAGACGTCATAGAGACCCAGTACTTC
v_call: TRBV2; j_call: TRBJ2-3; clone_size: -; d_call: TRBD1; cdr3_length: 11; cdr3_aa: CARGGADTQYF; cdr3_nt: TGTGCCAGAGGGGGCGCAGATACGCAGTATTTT
v_call: TRBV9; j_call: TRBJ1-2; clone_size: -; d_call: -; cdr3_length: 13; cdr3_aa: CASSVDRNYGYTF; cdr3_nt: TGTGCCAGCAGCGTAGACAGGAACTATGGCTACACCTTC
v_call: TRBV6-6; j_call: TRBJ1-1; clone_size: -; d_call: -; cdr3_length: 12; cdr3_aa: CASSPTQGEAFF; cdr3_nt: TGTGCCAGCAGTCCAACTCAGGGTGAAGCTTTCTTT
v_call: TRBV5-6; j_call: TRBJ1-2; clone_size: -; d_call: -; cdr3_length: 12; cdr3_aa: CASSLTDYGYTF; cdr3_nt: TGTGCCAGCAGCCTGACCGACTATGGCTACACCTTC
v_call: TRBV7-9; j_call: TRBJ1-4; clone_size: -; d_call: -; cdr3_length: 16; cdr3_aa: CASSLRGPGTNEKLFF; cdr3_nt: TGTGCCAGCAGCTTACGCGGTCCGGGGACTAATGAAAAACTGTTTTTT
v_call: TRBV7-2; j_call: TRBJ2-3; clone_size: -; d_call: -; cdr3_length: 14; cdr3_aa: CASRTQAGTDTQYF; cdr3_nt: TGTGCCAGCAGGACCCAAGCGGGCACAGATACGCAGTATTTT
v_call: TRBV7-3; j_call: TRBJ2-1; clone_size: -; d_call: TRBD2; cdr3_length: 15; cdr3_aa: CASSRGGANYNEQFF; cdr3_nt: TGTGCCAGCAGCCGCGGGGGGGCGAACTACAATGAGCAGTTCTTC
v_call: TRBV4-1; j_call: TRBJ1-4; clone_size: -; d_call: -; cdr3_length: 16; cdr3_aa: CASSQESSIHNEKLFF; cdr3_nt: TGCGCCAGCAGCCAAGAGTCGTCAATCCATAATGAAAAACTGTTTTTT
v_call: TRBV7-2; j_call: TRBJ2-7; clone_size: -; d_call: TRBD2; cdr3_length: 18; cdr3_aa: CASSLVSSGGAFPYEQYF; cdr3_nt: TGTGCCAGCAGCTTAGTGTCGAGCGGGGGGGCCTTCCCGTACGAGCAGTACTTC
v_call: TRBV7-2; j_call: TRBJ2-5; clone_size: -; d_call: -; cdr3_length: 14; cdr3_aa: CASSWRGLQETQYF; cdr3_nt: TGTGCCAGCAGCTGGAGGGGACTCCAAGAGACCCAGTACTTC
v_call: TRBV6-5; j_call: TRBJ1-5; clone_size: -; d_call: TRBD1; cdr3_length: 14; cdr3_aa: CASSPTGGGQPQHF; cdr3_nt: TGTGCCAGCAGCCCGACAGGGGGAGGTCAGCCCCAGCATTTT